This T cell receptor (beta chain) stems from a study of T-cell memory formation after mild COVID-19. A remark on this clonotype: Its specificity is not known.

TCRdb redid the calling of the 5' RACE reads with MiXCR, one entry per CDR3 protein. The table lists about 250,000 distinct CDR3 sequences, less than 20% of them singletons, with less than 2.5% in the top ten. V shed 4 bases, J shed 3 bases, and the junction held 7 bases outside the gene matches. This CDR3 spans 15 amino acids. Study findings and constraints: Several responding clones turned up in pre-infection memory, indicating that cross-reactive memory may have taken part.

The source material was PBMCs or a T cell subset sorted from them (not recorded which). The sequence derives from an adult woman who had mild COVID-19 (a few samples of this study predate the infection). Cell type and time point are not known. V usage is TRBV12-3 or TRBV12-4 and J usage is TRBJ2-7; 9 bases map to TRBD1. The chain's CDR3 is CASSSRDRANYEQYF. For the CDR3, the DNA is TGTGCCAGCAGTTCCCGGGACAGGGCGAACTACGAGCAGTACTTC.